This T cell receptor (beta chain) came from a study of radiotherapy plus CTLA-4 blockade in lung cancer. Broader study findings: Expansion of tumor-derived TCR clones was observed in blood after radiotherapy plus ipilimumab.

Measured with immunoSEQ multiplex PCR; TCRdb has only the in-frame clones, and not every one. The sample contains more than 65,000 clones, around 83% of which appear only once. Trimming removed 3 bases at V and 5 bases at J, with 8 bases between. The germline gives CDR1 MNHEY, CDR2 SMNVEV (reference sequence). The CDR3 is made up of 13 amino acids. The table lists this clone with a count of one. Its cognate antigen is unknown. The chain combines TRBV27 with TRBJ1-5; D unclear. The receptor was derived from a human donor with non-small cell lung cancer who had stable disease on radiotherapy plus ipilimumab. The sequenced sample was peripheral blood, obtained from a patient treated with radiotherapy plus ipilimumab. For the CDR3, the DNA is TGTGCCAGCAGTTTTAGTCGTGATCAGCCCCAGCATTTT. This codes for CASSFSRDQPQHF.